A single sample gave rise to the 26 T cell receptor beta chains below, sequenced in a study of T cell responses to AZD1222 COVID-19 vaccine. Assay used: immunoSEQ multiplex PCR; TCRdb lists only in-frame clones, some missing. The sample includes nearly 35,000 clones, more than 75% of them seen just once. The sample here was peripheral blood, taken 28 days after the second AZD1222 dose. These receptors came from an adult who received the AZD1222 COVID-19 vaccine.

The chain uses TRBV7-8 and TRBJ2-7; D may be TRBD2 (5 bases). The germline V gene encodes CDR1 SGHVS and CDR2 FQNEAQ. The CDR3 runs to 14 residues. Deletions cut 0 bases from V and 6 bases from J, with 12 bases between. CDR3 region: CASSLAQDSSEQYF. Written as DNA, the CDR3 is TGTGCCAGCAGCTTAGCGCAGGACTCATCCGAGCAGTACTTC.

The rearrangement links TRBV6-5 to TRBJ2-7; D may be TRBD2 (7 bases). Germline CDR1 reads MNHEY; CDR2 reads SVGAGI. This CDR3 has 15 residues. The V end lost 3 bases, the J end lost 4 bases, and 16 bases lay between the germline ends. CDR3 sequence: CASSYGGASRYEQYF. The CDR3 DNA is TGTGCCAGCAGTTATGGGGGGGCGTCACGGTACGAGCAGTACTTC.

The rearrangement links TRBV5-6 to TRBJ2-1, with no clear D. The V end lost 2 bases, the J end lost 10 bases, and 13 bases lay between the germline ends. The CDR3 is 13 residues long. Germline CDR1 reads SGHDT; CDR2 reads YYEEEE. The CDR3 DNA follows: TGTGCCAGCAGCTTCAGACCGTCCGTAGAGCAGTTCTTC. This translates into CASSFRPSVEQFF.

The chain recombines TRBV19 with TRBJ2-2; D may be TRBD1 (5 bases). This CDR3 has 18 residues. Germline values: CDR1 LNHDA, CDR2 SQIVND (reference sequence). V lost 0 bases and J lost 0, with 14 bases in between. Written as DNA, the CDR3 is TGTGCCAGTAGTATAGATTGGTCCGACAGCGCGAACACCGGGGAGCTGTTTTTT. This sequence encodes CASSIDWSDSANTGELFF. Looking up the rest from reference TRBV19 and TRBJ2-2 gives the full variable domain: DGGITQSPKYLFRKEGQNVTLSCEQNLNHDAMYWYRQDPGQGLRLIYYSQIVNDFQKGDIAEGYSVSREKKESFPLTVTSAQKNPTAFYLCASSIDWSDSANTGELFFGEGSRLTVL.

The J gene is TRBJ1-5, the V gene TRBV2; D unclear. CDR1 and CDR2 (germline): SNHLY, FYNNEI. This CDR3 is built from 14 residues. V lost 8 bases to trimming and J lost 1 base, with 12 bases between them. Here the CDR3 reads CASQGRSSNQPQHF. The DNA of the CDR3 is TGTGCCAGCCAAGGAAGGTCCAGCAATCAGCCCCAGCATTTT.

The chain links TRBV4-1 to TRBJ1-4, with 10 positions matching TRBD1. CDR3 size: 17 residues. Germline loops: CDR1 MGHRA, CDR2 YSYEKL. V dropped 5 bases and J dropped 5; count of bases not matched to a gene: 11. This CDR3 reads CASSARDRGDLNEKLFF. The CDR3 DNA reads as TGCGCCAGCAGCGCACGGGACAGGGGCGACCTAAATGAAAAACTGTTTTTT.

This clone showed up just once. This chain links TRBV9 with TRBJ2-5, with 7 positions matching TRBD1. CDR1 SGDLS and CDR2 YYNGEE come from the germline V gene. The CDR3 consists of 15 residues. Trimming cost V 1 base and J 2 bases; bases outside gene matches: 5. CDR3 in DNA: TGTGCCAGCAGCGTATTGGACAGGAAACAAGAGACCCAGTACTTC. It encodes CASSVLDRKQETQYF.

J is TRBJ2-2 and V is TRBV5-5; TRBD2 might be the D (6 bases). Trimming stripped 2 bases from V and 5 bases from J, with 16 bases between. This CDR3 spans 16 amino acids. Looked up from germline, CDR1 is SGHKS and CDR2 is YYEKEE (reference sequence). The DNA of the CDR3 is TGTGCCAGCAGCTTAACTTCGGGAGTAGGGACCGGGGAGCTGTTTTTT. Amino acid sequence: CASSLTSGVGTGELFF.

This chain joins TRBV7-2 and TRBJ2-3, with 10 nucleotides matching TRBD2. The germline V gene encodes CDR1 SGHTA and CDR2 FQGNSA. CDR3 length: 15 amino acids. The ends lost 8 bases at V and 0 bases at J; junction bases unmatched: 5. The CDR3 region is CASAGAGGSTDTQYF. The CDR3 region has the DNA TGTGCCAGCGCAGGAGCGGGGGGGAGCACAGATACGCAGTATTTT.

In its sample, this clone was seen a few times. V usage is TRBV6-1 and J usage is TRBJ2-7, with 8 bases matching TRBD1. This CDR3 contains 16 residues. Germline-derived CDR1 and CDR2 are MNHNS and SASEGT. Trimming cost V 6 bases and J 1 base; bases outside gene matches: 11. The CDR3 DNA sequence: TGTGCCAGCAGAGAAAACCCAGGGGGCCGGTCCTACGAGCAGTACTTC. This encodes CASRENPGGRSYEQYF.

The chain couples TRBV27 to TRBJ1-2; 7 nucleotides align to TRBD1. J was trimmed by 5 bases and V by 6 bases; bases with no gene match: 12. Germline V gene lookup returns CDR1 MNHEY and CDR2 SMNVEV (reference sequence). The CDR3 extends over 15 amino acids. The CDR3 region has the DNA TGTGCCAGCAGGGATCGGGACAGACTTTCTTATGGCTACACCTTC. Protein product: CASRDRDRLSYGYTF.

This clone is labeled medium-sized. V usage is TRBV6-1 and J usage is TRBJ1-1; D is ambiguous. This CDR3 comprises 12 residues. V lost 7 bases and J lost 1, with 7 bases in between. Germline V gene data show CDR1 as MNHNS and CDR2 as SASEGT. The DNA for the CDR3 is TGTGCCAGCACTACCGGGAACACTGAAGCTTTCTTT. As protein: CASTTGNTEAFF.

The chain employs TRBV5-8 and TRBJ1-6; D call uncertain. The CDR3 length is 15 residues. With 4 bases removed from V and 7 bases from J, the gap between germline ends came to 15 bases. In germline, CDR1 is SGHTS, CDR2 YDEGEE. In DNA form, the CDR3 reads TGTGCCAGCAGCAGTCGCTTCCGAGGGAATTCACCCCTCCACTTT. The encoded protein is CASSSRFRGNSPLHF. The full variable domain, its missing parts supplied by reference TRBV5-8 and TRBJ1-6, is EAGVTQSPTHLIKTRGQQATLRCSPISGHTSVYWYQQALGLGLQFLLWYDEGEERNRGNFPPRFSGRQFPNYSSELNVNALELEDSALYLCASSSRFRGNSPLHFGNGTRLTVT.

The chain couples TRBV27 to TRBJ2-7; the D gene is possibly TRBD2 (6 bases). CDR1 and CDR2 from the germline V gene are MNHEY and SMNVEV (reference sequence). This CDR3 comprises 15 residues. The V end was cut by 0 bases, the J end by 1 base, with 10 bases between. CDR3 sequence reads: CASSLSGLNSYEQYF. As DNA, the CDR3 is TGTGCCAGCAGTTTATCGGGACTCAATTCCTACGAGCAGTACTTC.

The chain is built from TRBV14 and TRBJ2-3; the D is unclear. Looked up from germline, CDR1 is SGHDN and CDR2 is FVKESK. This CDR3 is built from 14 residues. The V gene lost 1 base and the J gene lost 6 bases, with 11 bases spanning the gap. CDR3 DNA: TGTGCCAGCAGCCAAGTAACGGGCGCGGATACGCAGTATTTT. It translates to CASSQVTGADTQYF.

This chain uses TRBV5-1 with TRBJ2-7; D might be TRBD2 (6 bases). The CDR3 runs 15 residues. The V end was cut by 3 bases, the J end by 0 bases, with 13 bases between. Looked up from germline, CDR1 is SGHRS and CDR2 is YFSETQ. The CDR3 DNA reads TGCGCCAGCAGCTGGACTGGCGGGGACTCCTACGAGCAGTACTTC. This encodes CASSWTGGDSYEQYF.

This clone was counted once. V and J are TRBV3-1 (or the pseudogene TRBV3-2) and TRBJ1-4; 10 bases map to TRBD1. The CDR3 runs to 14 residues. CDR1 and CDR2 from the germline V gene are LGHDT and YNNKEL (reference sequence). The CDR3 DNA reads TGTGATCTAAGGGGGACAGGGGCCCAGGAAAAACTGTTTTTT. Translating it yields CDLRGTGAQEKLFF.

This CDR3 is CASSHLGGYEQYF. CDR3 sequence (DNA): TGTGCCAGCAGCCACCTGGGGGGTTACGAGCAGTACTTC. The V gene is TRBV3-1 (or the pseudogene TRBV3-2), the J gene TRBJ2-7, with a possible D match to TRBD2 (6 bases). This CDR3 contains 13 residues. CDR1 and CDR2 from the germline V gene are LGHDT and YNNKEL (reference sequence). V lost 3 bases, J lost 4 bases, and 10 bases lay in between.

This clone was counted a few times. V usage is TRBV3-1 (or the pseudogene TRBV3-2) and J usage is TRBJ1-2; 9 nucleotides align to TRBD1. The V and J ends lost 6 bases and 6 bases, in that order; junction bases with no gene match: 14. Germline V gene sequence: CDR1 LGHDT, CDR2 YNNKEL (reference sequence). This CDR3 has 16 residues. As DNA, the CDR3 is TGTGCCAGCAGGCATTTAGGGACAGGGACAGGAAATGGCTACACCTTC. It codes for CASRHLGTGTGNGYTF.

The chain links TRBV6-1 to TRBJ1-6; 8 positions agree with TRBD1. The CDR3 is 19 residues long. The V gene end was trimmed by 2 bases and the J gene end by 0 bases; junction bases not matched to a gene: 9. Germline-derived CDR1 and CDR2 are MNHNS and SASEGT. DNA of the CDR3: TGTGCCAGCAGTGAACCTAGGACAGGGTTTAGCTCCTATAATTCACCCCTCCACTTT. Translated, it gives CASSEPRTGFSSYNSPLHF.

The rearrangement links TRBV27 to TRBJ1-1, with 9 bases fitting TRBD1. Germline V lookup: CDR1 MNHEY, CDR2 SMNVEV (reference sequence). This CDR3 is 15 amino acids long. V lost 5 bases, J lost 3 bases, and 7 bases stayed unmatched. The CDR3 is CASSRDRGWDTEAFF. In DNA form, the CDR3 reads TGTGCCAGCAGTAGAGACAGGGGGTGGGACACTGAAGCTTTCTTT.

This chain uses TRBV5-6 with TRBJ1-4; no clear D gene. The CDR3 length is 15 residues. Germline assignment: CDR1 SGHDT and CDR2 YYEEEE. Trimming took off 2 bases at V and 4 bases at J, with 12 bases between the two ends. CDR3 sequence: CASSLSHGINEKLFF. CDR3 DNA: TGTGCCAGCAGCTTAAGTCACGGCATTAATGAAAAACTGTTTTTT.

The CDR3 coding sequence is TGTGCCAGCAGCGGATCCGGGACGGAGAACACTGAAGCTTTCTTT. Translated: CASSGSGTENTEAFF. The chain links TRBV7-6 to TRBJ1-1; TRBD1 might be the D (5 bases). Germline assignment: CDR1 SGHVS and CDR2 FNYEAQ. The CDR3 runs 15 residues. Trimming took off 5 bases at V and 1 base at J, with 14 bases between the two ends.

The table lists this clone with a few counts. The V and J genes are TRBV7-9 and TRBJ1-2; D may be TRBD1 (5 bases). With 5 bases removed from V and 4 bases from J, the gap between germline ends came to 8 bases. The CDR3 runs 12 residues. Germline V gene sequence: CDR1 SEHNR, CDR2 FQNEAQ (reference sequence). The CDR3 loop is CASSDQGYGYTF. The CDR3 region has the DNA TGTGCCAGCAGCGACCAGGGCTATGGCTACACCTTC.

The chain joins TRBV18 to TRBJ1-2, with 11 bases lining up with TRBD1. This CDR3 comprises 14 residues. The J segment lost 4 bases and the V segment lost 2 bases, leaving 0 bases of the junction unmatched. CDR1 is KGHSH, CDR2 LQKENI, per germline. CDR3 nucleotide sequence: TGTGCCAGCTCACCAGGGACAGGGGGCTATGGCTACACCTTC. Translated, it gives CASSPGTGGYGYTF. Drawing the rest from reference TRBV18 and TRBJ1-2, the complete variable domain is NAGVMQNPRHLVRRRGQEARLRCSPMKGHSHVYWYRQLPEEGLKFMVYLQKENIIDESGMPKERFSAEFPKEGPSILRIQQVVRGDSAAYFCASSPGTGGYGYTFGSGTRLTVV.

The chain is built from TRBV3-1 (or the pseudogene TRBV3-2) and TRBJ1-1, with 7 bases that match TRBD1. Germline V gives CDR1 LGHDT, CDR2 YNNKEL (reference sequence). This CDR3 is 19 amino acids long. V shed 0 bases and J 0 bases; nucleotides not matched to a gene: 13. In DNA, the CDR3 is TGTGCCAGCAGCCAAGATAGAGGACGGACAGGAGTTATGAACACTGAAGCTTTCTTT. This gives the protein CASSQDRGRTGVMNTEAFF.